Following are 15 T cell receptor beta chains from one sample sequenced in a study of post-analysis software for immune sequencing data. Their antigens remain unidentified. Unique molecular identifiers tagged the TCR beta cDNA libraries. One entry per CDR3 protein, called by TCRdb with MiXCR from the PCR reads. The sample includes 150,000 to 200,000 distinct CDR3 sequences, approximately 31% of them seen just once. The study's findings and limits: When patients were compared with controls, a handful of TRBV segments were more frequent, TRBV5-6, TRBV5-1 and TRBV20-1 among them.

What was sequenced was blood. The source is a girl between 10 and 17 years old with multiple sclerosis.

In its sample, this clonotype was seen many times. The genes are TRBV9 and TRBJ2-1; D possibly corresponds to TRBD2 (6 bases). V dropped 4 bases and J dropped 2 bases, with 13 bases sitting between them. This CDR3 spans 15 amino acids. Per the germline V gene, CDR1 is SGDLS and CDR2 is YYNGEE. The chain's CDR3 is CASSLGAGTYNEQFF. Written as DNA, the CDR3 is TGTGCCAGCAGCCTCGGTGCGGGAACCTACAATGAGCAGTTCTTC.

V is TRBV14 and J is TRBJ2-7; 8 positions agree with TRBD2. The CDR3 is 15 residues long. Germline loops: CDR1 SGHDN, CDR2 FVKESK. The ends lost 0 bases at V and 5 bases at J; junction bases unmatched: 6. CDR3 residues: CASSQDSGTRDEQYF. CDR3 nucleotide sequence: TGTGCCAGCAGCCAAGACTCCGGGACTAGAGACGAGCAGTACTTC.

CDR3 nucleotide sequence: TGTGCCAGCTCACCGACCGGGACAGGGGAGTACGAGCAGTACTTC. Its translation is CASSPTGTGEYEQYF. This chain uses TRBV18 with TRBJ2-7, with 10 bases matching TRBD1. Germline CDR1 is KGHSH and CDR2 is LQKENI. The CDR3 extends over 15 amino acids. V was pared by 3 bases and J by 4 bases, with 6 bases of the junction left unmatched.

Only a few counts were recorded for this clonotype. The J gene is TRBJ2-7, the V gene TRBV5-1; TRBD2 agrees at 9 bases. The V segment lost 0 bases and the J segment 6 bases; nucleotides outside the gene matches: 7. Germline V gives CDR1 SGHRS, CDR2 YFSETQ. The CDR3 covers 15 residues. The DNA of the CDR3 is TGCGCCAGCAGCTTGGGGCGGGAGGGCCGGGTCGAGCAGTACTTC. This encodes CASSLGREGRVEQYF.

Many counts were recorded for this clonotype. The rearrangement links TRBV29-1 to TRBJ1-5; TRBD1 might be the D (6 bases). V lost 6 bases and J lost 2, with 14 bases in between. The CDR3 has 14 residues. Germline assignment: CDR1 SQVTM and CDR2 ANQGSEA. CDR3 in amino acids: CSVTGSGGNQPQHF. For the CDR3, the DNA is TGCAGCGTGACAGGCTCCGGGGGCAATCAGCCCCAGCATTTT.

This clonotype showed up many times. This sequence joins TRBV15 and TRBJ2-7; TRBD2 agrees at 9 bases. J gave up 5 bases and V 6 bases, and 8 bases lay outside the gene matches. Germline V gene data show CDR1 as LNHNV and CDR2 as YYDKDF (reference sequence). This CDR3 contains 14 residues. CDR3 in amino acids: CATRIAGEFNEQYF. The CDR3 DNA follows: TGTGCCACCAGGATAGCGGGAGAGTTCAACGAGCAGTACTTC.

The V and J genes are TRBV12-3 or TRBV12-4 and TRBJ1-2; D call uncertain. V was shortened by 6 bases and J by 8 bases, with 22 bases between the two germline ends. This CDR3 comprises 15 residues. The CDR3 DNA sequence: TGTGCCAGCAGCACTTCCGCAGTGGTACGATCCGGCTACACCTTC. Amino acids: CASSTSAVVRSGYTF.

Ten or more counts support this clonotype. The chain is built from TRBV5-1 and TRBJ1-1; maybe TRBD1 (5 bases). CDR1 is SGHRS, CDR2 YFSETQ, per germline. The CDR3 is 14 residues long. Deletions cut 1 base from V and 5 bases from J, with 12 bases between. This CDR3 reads CASSLSQGRTEAFF. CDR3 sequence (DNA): TGCGCCAGCAGCTTGAGCCAGGGCCGAACTGAAGCTTTCTTT.

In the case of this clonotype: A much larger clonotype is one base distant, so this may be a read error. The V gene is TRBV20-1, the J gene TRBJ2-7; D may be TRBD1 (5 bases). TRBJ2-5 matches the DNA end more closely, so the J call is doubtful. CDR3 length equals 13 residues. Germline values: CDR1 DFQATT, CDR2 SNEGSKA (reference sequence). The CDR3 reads CSARGEGAKTQYF. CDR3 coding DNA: TGCAGTGCTAGAGGTGAAGGGGCAAAGACCCAGTACTTC.

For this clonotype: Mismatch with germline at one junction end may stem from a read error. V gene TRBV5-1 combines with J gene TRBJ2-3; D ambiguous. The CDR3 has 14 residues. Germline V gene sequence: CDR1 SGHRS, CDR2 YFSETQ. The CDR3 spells CASSLTDPTDAQYF. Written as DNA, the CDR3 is TGCGCCAGCAGCTTGACAGACCCCACAGATGCGCAGTATTTT.

The CDR3 DNA reads TGTGCCAGCAGCCTACGGGGCTCACCCCTCCACTTT. Amino acid sequence: CASSLRGSPLHF. This chain joins TRBV7-8 and TRBJ1-6; maybe TRBD1 (5 bases). Germline V gives CDR1 SGHVS, CDR2 FQNEAQ. This CDR3 comprises 12 residues. Trimming left V 5 bases short and J 10 bases short, with 9 bases between.

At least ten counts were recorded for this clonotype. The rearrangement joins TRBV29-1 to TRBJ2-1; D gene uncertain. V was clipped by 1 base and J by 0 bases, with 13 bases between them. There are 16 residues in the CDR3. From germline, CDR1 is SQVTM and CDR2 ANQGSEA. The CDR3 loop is CSVEAWTSSSYNEQFF. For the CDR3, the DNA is TGCAGCGTTGAAGCCTGGACGTCGAGCTCCTACAATGAGCAGTTCTTC.

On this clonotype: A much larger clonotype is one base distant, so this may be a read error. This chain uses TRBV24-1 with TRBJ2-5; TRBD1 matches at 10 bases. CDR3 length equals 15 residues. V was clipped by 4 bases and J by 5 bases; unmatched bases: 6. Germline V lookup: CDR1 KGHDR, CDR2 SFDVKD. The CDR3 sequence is CATSDSTGGTETQYF. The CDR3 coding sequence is TGTGCCACCAGTGACTCGACAGGGGGCACGGAGACCCAGTACTTC.

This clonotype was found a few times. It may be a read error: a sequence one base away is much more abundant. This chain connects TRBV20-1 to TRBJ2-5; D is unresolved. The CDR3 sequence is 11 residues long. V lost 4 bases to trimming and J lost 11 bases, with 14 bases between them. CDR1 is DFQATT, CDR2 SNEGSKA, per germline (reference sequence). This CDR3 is CSATVENEQYF. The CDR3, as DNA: TGCAGTGCTACGGTCGAAAATGAGCAGTACTTC.

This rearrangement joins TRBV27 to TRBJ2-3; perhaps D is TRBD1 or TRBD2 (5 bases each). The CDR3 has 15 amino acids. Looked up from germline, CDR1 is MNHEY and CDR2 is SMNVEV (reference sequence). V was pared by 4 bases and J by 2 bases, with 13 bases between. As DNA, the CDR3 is TGTGCCAGCAGTTCCTGGGGGTCATTCACAGATACGCAGTATTTT. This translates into CASSSWGSFTDTQYF.